Each of the 3 T cell receptor beta chains below was sequenced from the same sample in a study of cytomegalovirus exposure and HLA in healthy donors. PCR employed 60 Vbeta and 13 Jbeta primers. TCRdb's table, derived via immunoSEQ multiplex PCR, lists solely in-frame clones and lacks some. The ten top clones account for 1.1%, within a sample of tens of thousands of clones. The specimen sequenced was PBMCs. The receptors were gathered from a woman in her twenties or thirties in good health and CMV-seronegative.

The chain is built from TRBV13 and TRBJ1-2; D gene ambiguous. There are 14 residues in the CDR3. CDR1 and CDR2 (germline): PRHDT, FYEKMQ (reference sequence). Trimming left V 3 bases short and J 7 bases short, with 15 bases between. The CDR3 DNA is TGTGCCAGCAGCTTCCGAGGGTCAATCGTTGGCTACACCTTC. Its translation is CASSFRGSIVGYTF.

The rearrangement joins TRBV18 to TRBJ1-1; 7 positions agree with TRBD1. The CDR3 has 14 amino acids. V shed 3 bases, J shed 4 bases, and the junction held 5 bases outside the gene matches. Germline V gives CDR1 KGHSH, CDR2 LQKENI. The CDR3 loop is CASSPRDSITEAFF. CDR3 nucleotides: TGTGCCAGCTCACCGCGGGACAGCATCACTGAAGCTTTCTTT.

The chain joins TRBV19 to TRBJ1-3; 8 bases align to TRBD1. Trimming at V came to 0 bases and at J to 2 bases, leaving 18 bases not matched to a gene. From germline, CDR1 is LNHDA and CDR2 SQIVND (reference sequence). The CDR3 length is 21 residues. The CDR3 sequence: CASSIDRGQAQVSAPGNTIYF. Written as DNA, the CDR3 is TGTGCCAGTAGTATAGATCGGGGACAGGCTCAAGTCTCCGCTCCTGGAAACACCATATATTTT.